Listed here are 3 T cell receptor beta chains from one sample, sequenced in a study of cytomegalovirus exposure and HLA in healthy donors. A multiplex PCR was run with 60 Vbeta primers and 13 Jbeta primers. Sequencing used immunoSEQ multiplex PCR; TCRdb keeps in-frame clones, though not all of them. Of 130,000 to 150,000 clones listed, 80% are singletons. Source material: PBMCs. The receptors originated from a male donor in good health and CMV-seronegative.

This sequence joins TRBV6-1 and TRBJ1-1; D might be TRBD1 (6 bases). Germline V gene lookup returns CDR1 MNHNS and CDR2 SASEGT. This CDR3 has 15 residues. Trimming took off 6 bases at V and 3 bases at J, with 17 bases between the two ends. CDR3 coding DNA: TGTGCCAGCAGCGGGGGGCATGGGCTCGACACTGAAGCTTTCTTT. It yields the protein CASSGGHGLDTEAFF.

This clone was found once. The DNA for the CDR3 is TGTGCCTGGAGTTCATTGTTGGGGGGTTCACCCCTCCACTTT. It codes for CAWSSLLGGSPLHF. V and J are TRBV30 and TRBJ1-6, with a tentative D call TRBD1 (5 bases). CDR1 and CDR2 from the germline V gene are GTSNPN and SVGIG (reference sequence). V was cut by 2 bases and J by 9 bases, with 14 bases left in between. The CDR3 is 14 amino acids. The full variable domain, its missing parts supplied by reference TRBV30 and TRBJ1-6, is SQTIHQWPATLVQPVGSPLSLECTVEGTSNPNLYWYRQAAGRGLQLLFYSVGIGQISSEVPQNLSASRPQDRQFILSSKKLLLSDSGFYLCAWSSLLGGSPLHFGNGTRLTVT.

This clone was seen a single time. The DNA of the CDR3 is TGTGCCATCAGTGAGTCGGGATCTAGCGGGGGGGGTGAGCAGTTCTTC. This codes for CAISESGSSGGGEQFF. The rearrangement joins TRBV10-3 to TRBJ2-1; 12 nucleotides line up with TRBD2. The CDR3 runs 16 residues. Germline values: CDR1 ENHRY, CDR2 SYGVKD. V was clipped by 0 bases and J by 9 bases; unmatched bases: 6.